A few counts support the clone carrying this TCR beta chain. No antigen is known for it. The sample originates from a study of T cell repertoires in cytomegalovirus infection. Study-level information: An indication of both CMV infection and matching HLA type came from public TCR beta signatures. Study-level points and caveats: Identification of carriers of CMV plus the relevant HLA was performed using cumulative public TCR beta family frequency.

TCRdb analysed the reads with MiXCR anew, one entry per CDR3 protein. The repertoire holds around 440,000 distinct CDR3 sequences, approximately 10% seen once, with roughly 10% in the top ten. This clonotype was sampled from a human donor in good health (CMV status not recorded). Some clones in this sample may be carry-over from other donors' samples. The sequencing input was PBMCs.

CDR3 in DNA: TGTGCCAGCAGTGAAGACCGGATGCTCACAGATACGCAGTATTTT. Translated, it gives CASSEDRMLTDTQYF. V usage is TRBV6-1 and J usage is TRBJ2-3, with D unresolved. The CDR3 has 15 residues. Germline CDR1 reads MNHNS; CDR2 reads SASEGT. Trimming took 1 base from V and 2 from J, leaving 10 bases between them.